This T cell receptor (beta chain) was sequenced during a study of T-cell memory formation after mild COVID-19. This clonotype was recorded a few times. TCRdb reprocessed the 5' RACE reads via MiXCR and lists one record per CDR3 protein. The profile shows 450,000 to 650,000 distinct CDR3 sequences, about 20% of them singletons. This CDR3 comprises 14 residues. The germline V gene has CDR1 DFQATT and CDR2 SNEGSKA (reference sequence). V shed 5 bases, J shed 3 bases, and the junction held 10 bases outside the gene matches. The source of this sequence is an adult woman who had mild COVID-19 (a few samples of this study predate the infection). Cell type and time point are not known. The chain is built from TRBV20-1 and TRBJ2-7; 7 bases agree with TRBD1. The sequenced sample consisted of PBMCs or a T cell subset sorted from them (not recorded which). The CDR3 loop is CSAENRDRGYEQYF. The DNA for the CDR3 is TGCAGTGCTGAAAACCGGGACAGAGGCTACGAGCAGTACTTC.